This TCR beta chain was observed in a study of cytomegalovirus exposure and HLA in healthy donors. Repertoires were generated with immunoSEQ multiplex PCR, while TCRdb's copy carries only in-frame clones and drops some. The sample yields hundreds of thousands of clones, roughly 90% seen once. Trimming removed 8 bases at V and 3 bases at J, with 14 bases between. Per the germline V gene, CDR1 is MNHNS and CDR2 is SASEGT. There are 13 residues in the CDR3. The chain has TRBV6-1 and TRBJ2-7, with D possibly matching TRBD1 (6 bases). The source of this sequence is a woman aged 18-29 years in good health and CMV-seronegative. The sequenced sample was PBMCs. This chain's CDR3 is CASCHREFYEQYF. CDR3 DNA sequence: TGTGCCAGCTGTCACAGGGAGTTCTACGAGCAGTACTTC.